What follows are 18 T cell receptor beta chains derived from one specimen sequenced in a study of T cell responses to AZD1222 COVID-19 vaccine. Profiled with immunoSEQ multiplex PCR; TCRdb holds only in-frame clones, not every one. The table shows 95,000 to 110,000 clones, with 88% occurring only once. Sequencing used peripheral blood, obtained on day 0 of AZD1222 vaccination. The receptor set was obtained from an adult in good health.

This chain joins TRBV5-1 and TRBJ2-7, with 11 bases aligning to TRBD2. The CDR3 runs to 14 residues. The germline gives CDR1 SGHRS, CDR2 YFSETQ. The V segment lost 6 bases and the J segment 2 bases; nucleotides outside the gene matches: 4. The CDR3 bases are TGCGCCAGCACCTGGACTAGCGGGCCCTACGAGCAGTACTTC. This sequence encodes CASTWTSGPYEQYF.

The chain links TRBV11-1 to TRBJ2-7, with 8 bases lining up with TRBD1. V was clipped by 4 bases and J by 3 bases; unmatched bases: 8. CDR1 and CDR2 from the germline V gene are SGHAT and FQDESV (reference sequence). This CDR3 spans 15 amino acids. The CDR3 bases are TGTGCCAGCAGCTCCCAGGGGACAGGTAACTACGAGCAGTACTTC. Translated: CASSSQGTGNYEQYF.

The V and J genes are TRBV4-3 and TRBJ1-3; D is undetermined. This CDR3 comprises 16 residues. Germline-derived CDR1 and CDR2 are LGHNA and YSLEER. V dropped 1 base and J dropped 0 bases, with 10 bases sitting between them. The CDR3 region is CASSQAPSGSGNTIYF. In nucleotides, the CDR3 is TGCGCCAGCAGCCAAGCTCCCTCGGGCTCTGGAAACACCATATATTTT.

This chain links TRBV7-2 with TRBJ1-5; D gene ambiguous. Germline lookup yields CDR1 SGHTA and CDR2 FQGNSA. V was clipped by 5 bases and J by 1 base, with 9 bases between them. CDR3 size: 14 residues. This CDR3 is CASSTQASNQPQHF. The DNA of the CDR3 is TGTGCCAGCAGCACCCAGGCAAGCAATCAGCCCCAGCATTTT.

The chain recombines TRBV7-8 with TRBJ1-2; TRBD1 aligns across 11 bases. This CDR3 is 14 amino acids long. Trimming took 5 bases from V and 8 from J; bases not matched to a gene: 7. The germline V gene encodes CDR1 SGHVS and CDR2 FQNEAQ. The CDR3 DNA reads TGTGCCAGCAGCAAAGGACAGGGGGCGGAAGGCTACACCTTC. As protein: CASSKGQGAEGYTF.

The J gene is TRBJ2-3, the V gene TRBV19; 11 positions match TRBD2. V gave up 1 base and J gave up 4 bases; unmatched junction bases: 7. The germline CDR1 and CDR2 sequences are LNHDA and SQIVND (reference sequence). The CDR3 totals 17 residues. The CDR3 spells CASSIVGSGRGADTQYF. The CDR3 region has the DNA TGTGCCAGTAGTATAGTGGGTAGCGGGAGGGGCGCAGATACGCAGTATTTT.

V gene TRBV15 combines with J gene TRBJ1-5; 8 bases agree with TRBD1. Unmatched junction bases numbered 8, after V lost 4 bases and J lost 6 bases. From germline, CDR1 is LNHNV and CDR2 YYDKDF (reference sequence). The length of the CDR3 is 15 residues. This CDR3 reads CATSNGTGVGQPQHF. CDR3 sequence (DNA): TGTGCCACCAGCAACGGGACAGGTGTCGGTCAGCCCCAGCATTTT. The entire variable domain, with the rest obtained from reference TRBV15 and TRBJ1-5, is as follows: DAMVIQNPRYQVTQFGKPVTLSCSQTLNHNVMYWYQQKSSQAPKLLFHYYDKDFNNEADTPDNFQSRRPNTSFCFLDIRSPGLGDTAMYLCATSNGTGVGQPQHFGDGTRLSIL.

The chain carries TRBV7-9 and TRBJ1-1, with 7 bases aligning to TRBD1. CDR3 length: 15 residues. Germline lookup yields CDR1 SEHNR and CDR2 FQNEAQ (reference sequence). Trimming at V came to 4 bases and at J to 5 bases, leaving 10 bases not matched to a gene. The DNA of the CDR3 is TGTGCCAGCAGCTGGGGGGTCAACAGGGGTACTGAAGCTTTCTTT. Amino acid sequence: CASSWGVNRGTEAFF.

The chain has TRBV6-5 and TRBJ1-2, with D uncertain. CDR1 is MNHEY, CDR2 SVGAGI, per germline. V was shortened by 6 bases and J by 4 bases, with 12 bases between the two germline ends. The CDR3 covers 13 residues. The CDR3 DNA is TGTGCCAGCAGCTACGCCCGCGGCTATGGCTACACCTTC. It specifies CASSYARGYGYTF.

This chain connects TRBV12-1 to TRBJ2-7; the listed D gene, TRBD2, was not tested against the DNA. TRBV12-1 is an annotated pseudogene. This CDR3 is built from 17 residues. CDR3 in amino acids: CASSWPIASGKYYEQYF. CDR3 sequence (DNA): TGTGCCAGCAGCTGGCCTATTGCTAGCGGGAAATACTACGAGCAGTACTTC.

The chain carries TRBV7-9 and TRBJ1-1; D is unresolved. The CDR3 is made up of 11 amino acids. Between the trimmed V and J ends, which lost 5 bases and 6 bases, there was a span of 7 bases. Germline V gives CDR1 SEHNR, CDR2 FQNEAQ (reference sequence). CDR3 DNA sequence: TGTGCCAGCAGCCGGTTCCCTGAAGCTTTCTTT. Translating gives CASSRFPEAFF.

The chain links TRBV12-3 or TRBV12-4 to TRBJ2-7; weak D call: TRBD1 (5 bases). V was clipped by 7 bases and J by 4 bases, with 11 bases between them. This CDR3 is 12 amino acids long. The CDR3 loop reads CASTDRRYEQYF. In DNA form, the CDR3 reads TGTGCCAGCACAGACAGACGATACGAGCAGTACTTC.

V is TRBV5-8 and J is TRBJ2-3; D remains ambiguous. CDR1 SGHTS and CDR2 YDEGEE come from the germline V gene. This CDR3 is built from 11 residues. The ends were cut back, 2 bases at V and 2 bases at J, with 0 bases in the middle. The CDR3 DNA sequence: TGTGCCAGCAGCTTCACAGATACGCAGTATTTT. The encoded protein is CASSFTDTQYF.

This clone came up a few times. The rearrangement uses TRBV27 and TRBJ1-2; D unresolved. The germline V gene encodes CDR1 MNHEY and CDR2 SMNVEV (reference sequence). This CDR3 has 15 amino acids. V lost 3 bases, J lost 3 bases, and 14 bases lay in between. CDR3: CASSLEGISHYGYTF. CDR3 nucleotides: TGTGCCAGCAGTTTGGAGGGAATTAGTCACTATGGCTACACCTTC.

The chain uses TRBV6-2 or TRBV6-3 and TRBJ1-2; the D is unclear. Trimming left V 2 bases short and J 0 bases short, with 10 bases between. Germline V gene lookup returns CDR1 MNHEY and CDR2 SVGEGT. The CDR3 is made up of 15 amino acids. CDR3 nucleotide sequence: TGTGCCAGCAGTTACCTCGGGCCAGCTAACTATGGCTACACCTTC. It encodes CASSYLGPANYGYTF.

This chain uses TRBV6-5 with TRBJ1-2; perhaps TRBD1 as D (5 bases). Trimming cost V 8 bases and J 5 bases, with 9 bases left between them. Germline CDR1 reads MNHEY; CDR2 reads SVGAGI. The CDR3 covers 11 residues. For the CDR3, the DNA is TGTGCCAGCGTTGGGGGGTATGGCTACACCTTC. Translating gives CASVGGYGYTF.

This chain joins TRBV9 and TRBJ1-3; the D is unclear. Trimming stripped 3 bases from V and 0 bases from J, with 10 bases between. There are 15 residues in the CDR3. Germline loops: CDR1 SGDLS, CDR2 YYNGEE. DNA of the CDR3: TGTGCCAGCAGCGCAGTCGCAGGCTCTGGAAACACCATATATTTT. Protein product: CASSAVAGSGNTIYF.

The chain carries TRBV7-2 and TRBJ2-5; 7 bases agree with TRBD2. This CDR3 is 13 amino acids long. Germline CDR1 is SGHTA and CDR2 is FQGNSA. V lost 5 bases and J lost 8; bases outside the gene matches: 8. CDR3 region: CASSSGATGTQYF. CDR3 DNA: TGTGCCAGCAGCAGCGGGGCAACGGGAACCCAGTACTTC.